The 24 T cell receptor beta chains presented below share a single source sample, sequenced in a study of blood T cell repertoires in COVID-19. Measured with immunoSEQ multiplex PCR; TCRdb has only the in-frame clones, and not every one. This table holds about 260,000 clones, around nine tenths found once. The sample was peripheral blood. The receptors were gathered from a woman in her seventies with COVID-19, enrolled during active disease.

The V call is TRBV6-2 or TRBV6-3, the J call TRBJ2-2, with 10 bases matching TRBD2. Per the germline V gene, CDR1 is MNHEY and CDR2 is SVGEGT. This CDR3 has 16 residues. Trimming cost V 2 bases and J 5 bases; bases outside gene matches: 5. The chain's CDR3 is CASSYGAGGWTGELFF. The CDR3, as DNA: TGTGCCAGCAGTTACGGAGCGGGAGGGTGGACCGGGGAGCTGTTTTTT.

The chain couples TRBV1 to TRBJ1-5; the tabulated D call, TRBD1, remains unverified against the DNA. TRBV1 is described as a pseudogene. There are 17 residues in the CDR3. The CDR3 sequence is CTSSQAKGCARNQPQHF. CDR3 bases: TGCACCAGCAGCCAAGCTAAGGGGTGCGCTCGGAATCAGCCCCAGCATTTT.

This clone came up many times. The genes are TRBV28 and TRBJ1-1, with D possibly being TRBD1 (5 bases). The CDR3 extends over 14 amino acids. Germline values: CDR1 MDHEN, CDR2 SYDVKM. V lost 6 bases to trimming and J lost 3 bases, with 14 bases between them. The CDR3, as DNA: TGTGCCAGCAGGGGCAGGGATTTGTACACTGAAGCTTTCTTT. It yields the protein CASRGRDLYTEAFF.

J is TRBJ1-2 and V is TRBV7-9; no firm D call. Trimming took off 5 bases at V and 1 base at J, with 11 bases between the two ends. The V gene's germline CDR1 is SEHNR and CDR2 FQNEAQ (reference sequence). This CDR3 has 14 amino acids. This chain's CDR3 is CASSNHQVNYGYTF. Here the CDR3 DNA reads TGTGCCAGCAGCAATCACCAGGTTAACTATGGCTACACCTTC.

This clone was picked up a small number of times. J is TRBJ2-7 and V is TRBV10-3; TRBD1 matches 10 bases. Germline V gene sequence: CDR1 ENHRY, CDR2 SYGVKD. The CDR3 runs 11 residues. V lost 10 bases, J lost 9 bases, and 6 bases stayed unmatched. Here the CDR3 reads CATGTGDRQYF. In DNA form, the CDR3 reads TGTGCCACTGGGACAGGGGATAGGCAGTACTTC.

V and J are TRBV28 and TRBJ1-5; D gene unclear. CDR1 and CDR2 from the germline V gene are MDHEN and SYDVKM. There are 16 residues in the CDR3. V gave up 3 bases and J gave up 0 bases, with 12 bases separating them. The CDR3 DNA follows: TGTGCCAGCAGTTTTCCCCCAGTATATAGCAATCAGCCCCAGCATTTT. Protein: CASSFPPVYSNQPQHF.

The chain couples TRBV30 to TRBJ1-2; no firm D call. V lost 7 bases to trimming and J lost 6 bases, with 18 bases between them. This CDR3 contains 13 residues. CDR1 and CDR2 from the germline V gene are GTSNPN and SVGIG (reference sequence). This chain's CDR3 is CASYTRAGDGYTF. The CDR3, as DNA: TGTGCCTCCTACACTAGGGCGGGCGATGGCTACACCTTC.

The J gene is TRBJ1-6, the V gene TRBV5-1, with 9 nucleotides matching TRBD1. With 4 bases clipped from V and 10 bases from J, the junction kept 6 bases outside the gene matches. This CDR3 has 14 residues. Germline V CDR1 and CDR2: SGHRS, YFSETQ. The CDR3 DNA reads TGCGCCAGCAGCCCGGACAGGGGCCAGTCACCCCTCCACTTT. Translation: CASSPDRGQSPLHF.

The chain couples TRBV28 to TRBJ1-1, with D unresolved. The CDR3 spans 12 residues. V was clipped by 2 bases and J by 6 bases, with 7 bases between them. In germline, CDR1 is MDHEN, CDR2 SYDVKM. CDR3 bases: TGTGCCAGCAGTTTAGAGCTATCTGAAGCTTTCTTT. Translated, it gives CASSLELSEAFF.

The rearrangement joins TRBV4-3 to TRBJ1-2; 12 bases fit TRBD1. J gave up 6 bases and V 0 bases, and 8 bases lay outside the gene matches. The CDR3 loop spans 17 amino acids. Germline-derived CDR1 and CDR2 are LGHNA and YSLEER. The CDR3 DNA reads TGCGCCAGCAGCCAAGAACCGGGACAGGGGGCGCGTAATGGCTACACCTTC. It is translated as CASSQEPGQGARNGYTF.

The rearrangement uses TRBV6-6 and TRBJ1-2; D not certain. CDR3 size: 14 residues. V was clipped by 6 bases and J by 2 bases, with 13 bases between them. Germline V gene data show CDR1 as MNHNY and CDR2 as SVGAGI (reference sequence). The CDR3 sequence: CASSHLPENYGYTF. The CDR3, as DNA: TGTGCCAGCAGCCACCTTCCAGAAAACTATGGCTACACCTTC.

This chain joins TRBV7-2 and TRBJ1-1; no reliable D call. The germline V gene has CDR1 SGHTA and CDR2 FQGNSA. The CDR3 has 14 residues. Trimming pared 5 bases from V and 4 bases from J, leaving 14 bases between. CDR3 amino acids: CASSPGRVGTEAFF. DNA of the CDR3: TGTGCCAGCAGCCCCGGGCGGGTGGGCACTGAAGCTTTCTTT.

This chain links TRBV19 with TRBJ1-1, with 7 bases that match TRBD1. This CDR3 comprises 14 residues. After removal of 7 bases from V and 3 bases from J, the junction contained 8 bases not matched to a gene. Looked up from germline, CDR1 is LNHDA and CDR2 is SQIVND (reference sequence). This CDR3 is CASITTGLHTEAFF. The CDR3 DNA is TGTGCCAGTATCACGACAGGGCTTCACACTGAAGCTTTCTTT.

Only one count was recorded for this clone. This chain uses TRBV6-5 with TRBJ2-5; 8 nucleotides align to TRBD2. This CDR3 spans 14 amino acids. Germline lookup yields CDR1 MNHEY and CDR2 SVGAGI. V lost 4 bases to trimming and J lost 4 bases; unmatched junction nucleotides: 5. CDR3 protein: CASSFGTSGETQYF. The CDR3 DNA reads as TGTGCCAGCAGTTTTGGGACTAGTGGAGAGACCCAGTACTTC.

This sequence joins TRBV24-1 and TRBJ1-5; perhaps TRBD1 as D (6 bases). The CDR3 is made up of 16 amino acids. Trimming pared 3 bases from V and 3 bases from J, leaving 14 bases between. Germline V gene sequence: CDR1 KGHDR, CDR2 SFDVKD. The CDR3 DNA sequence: TGTGCCACCAGTGATCGGGGGGGGCGGAACAATCAGCCCCAGCATTTT. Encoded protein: CATSDRGGRNNQPQHF.

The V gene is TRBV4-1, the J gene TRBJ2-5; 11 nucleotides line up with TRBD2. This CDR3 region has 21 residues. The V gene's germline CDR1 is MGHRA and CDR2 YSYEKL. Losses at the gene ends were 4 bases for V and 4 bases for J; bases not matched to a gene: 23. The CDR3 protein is CASSPGGDRRQTSGIGETQYF. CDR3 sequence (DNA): TGCGCCAGCAGCCCGGGGGGGGACAGGAGACAGACTAGCGGGATCGGAGAGACCCAGTACTTC.

CDR3 DNA sequence: TGTGCCAGCAGTGAATTTTGGGGGCTAGAGACCCAGTACTTC. Amino acids: CASSEFWGLETQYF. The V call is TRBV6-1, the J call TRBJ2-5; D perhaps matches TRBD1 (6 bases). Germline-derived CDR1 and CDR2 are MNHNS and SASEGT. The V end lost 2 bases, the J end lost 4 bases, and 11 bases lay between the germline ends. The CDR3 totals 14 residues.

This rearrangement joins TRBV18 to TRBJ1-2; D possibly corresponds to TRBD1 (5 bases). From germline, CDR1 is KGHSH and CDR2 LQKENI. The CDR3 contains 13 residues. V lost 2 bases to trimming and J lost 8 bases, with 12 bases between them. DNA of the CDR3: TGTGCCAGCTCACCAGGGACTAACTTCGGCTACACCTTC. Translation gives CASSPGTNFGYTF.

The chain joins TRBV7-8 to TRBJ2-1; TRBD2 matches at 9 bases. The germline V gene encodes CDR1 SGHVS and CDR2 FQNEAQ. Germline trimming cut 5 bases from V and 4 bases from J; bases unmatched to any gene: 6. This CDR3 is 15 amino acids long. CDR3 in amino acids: CASSPLAGGYNEQFF. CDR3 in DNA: TGTGCCAGCAGCCCGCTGGCGGGAGGGTACAATGAGCAGTTCTTC. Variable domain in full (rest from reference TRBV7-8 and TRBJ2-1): GAGVSQSPRYKVAKRGQDVALRCDPISGHVSLFWYQQALGQGPEFLTYFQNEAQLDKSGLPSDRFFAERPEGSVSTLKIQRTQQEDSAVYLCASSPLAGGYNEQFFGPGTRLTVL.

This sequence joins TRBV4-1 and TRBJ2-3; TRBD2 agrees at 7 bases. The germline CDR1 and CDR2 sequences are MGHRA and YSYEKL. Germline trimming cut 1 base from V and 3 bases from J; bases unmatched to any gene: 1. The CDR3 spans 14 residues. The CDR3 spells CASSQVGRTDTQYF. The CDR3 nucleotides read TGCGCCAGCAGCCAAGTCGGGAGGACAGATACGCAGTATTTT.

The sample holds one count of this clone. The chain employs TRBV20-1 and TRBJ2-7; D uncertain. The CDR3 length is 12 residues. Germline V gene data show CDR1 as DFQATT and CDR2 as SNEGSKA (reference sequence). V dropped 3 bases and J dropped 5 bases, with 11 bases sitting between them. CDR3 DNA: TGCAGTGCTAGTTCCTTGGCAGACGAGCAGTACTTC. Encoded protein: CSASSLADEQYF.

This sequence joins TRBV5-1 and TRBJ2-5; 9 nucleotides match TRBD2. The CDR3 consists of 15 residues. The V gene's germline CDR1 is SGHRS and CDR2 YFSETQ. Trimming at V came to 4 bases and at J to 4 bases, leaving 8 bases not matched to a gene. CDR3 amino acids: CASSLSGAGGETQYF. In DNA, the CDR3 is TGCGCCAGCAGCCTTAGCGGAGCGGGGGGAGAGACCCAGTACTTC.

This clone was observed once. The CDR3 sequence is CASSATSETTDTQYF. CDR3 DNA: TGCGCCAGCAGCGCGACTAGCGAGACAACAGATACGCAGTATTTT. V usage is TRBV5-1 and J usage is TRBJ2-3; 8 positions agree with TRBD2. There are 15 residues in the CDR3. The V segment lost 4 bases and the J segment 3 bases; nucleotides outside the gene matches: 7. Looked up from germline, CDR1 is SGHRS and CDR2 is YFSETQ.

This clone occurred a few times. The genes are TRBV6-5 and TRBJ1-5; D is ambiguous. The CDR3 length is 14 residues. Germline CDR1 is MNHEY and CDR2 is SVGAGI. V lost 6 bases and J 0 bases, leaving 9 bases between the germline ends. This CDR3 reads CASSPLDSNQPQHF. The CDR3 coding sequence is TGTGCCAGCAGCCCACTAGATAGCAATCAGCCCCAGCATTTT.